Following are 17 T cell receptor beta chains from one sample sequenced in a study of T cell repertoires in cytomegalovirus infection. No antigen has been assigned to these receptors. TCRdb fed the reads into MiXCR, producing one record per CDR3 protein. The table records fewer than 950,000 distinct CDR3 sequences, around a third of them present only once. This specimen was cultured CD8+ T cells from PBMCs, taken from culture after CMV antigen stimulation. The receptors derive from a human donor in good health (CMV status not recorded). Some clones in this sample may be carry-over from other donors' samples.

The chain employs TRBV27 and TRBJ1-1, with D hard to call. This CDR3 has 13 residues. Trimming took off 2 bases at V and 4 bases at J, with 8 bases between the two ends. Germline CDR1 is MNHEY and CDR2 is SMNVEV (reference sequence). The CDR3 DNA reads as TGTGCCAGCAGTTTAACCGCCCGCACTGAAGCTTTCTTT. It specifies CASSLTARTEAFF.

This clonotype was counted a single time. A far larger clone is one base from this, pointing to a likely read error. Here the CDR3 reads CANSLGGVNQPQHF. The DNA for the CDR3 is TGTGCCAACAGCCTAGGGGGGGTAAATCAGCCCCAGCATTTT. V is TRBV7-9 and J is TRBJ1-5; a possible D gene is TRBD1 (6 bases). Germline V lookup: CDR1 SEHNR, CDR2 FQNEAQ (reference sequence). The CDR3 totals 14 residues.

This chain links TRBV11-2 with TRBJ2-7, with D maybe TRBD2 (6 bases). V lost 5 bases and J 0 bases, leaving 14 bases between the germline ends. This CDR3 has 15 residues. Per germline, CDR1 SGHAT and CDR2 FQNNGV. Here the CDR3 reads CASSPWREDSYEQYV. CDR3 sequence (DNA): TGTGCCAGCAGCCCCTGGAGGGAGGACTCCTACGAGCAGTACGTC.

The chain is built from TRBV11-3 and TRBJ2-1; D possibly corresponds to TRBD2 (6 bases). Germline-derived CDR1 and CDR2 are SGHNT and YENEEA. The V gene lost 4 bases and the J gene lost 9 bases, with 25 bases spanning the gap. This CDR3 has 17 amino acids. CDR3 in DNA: TGTGCCAGCAGCTCGGACCCCCCCACGACTAGTTTCAGTGAGCAGTTCTTC. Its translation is CASSSDPPTTSFSEQFF.

The CDR3, as DNA: TGTGCCACCAGCAGATGGAGGGCTTCGGGCTCCTACGAGCAGTACGTC. Amino acids: CATSRWRASGSYEQYV. V gene TRBV15 combines with J gene TRBJ2-7, with D possibly being TRBD2 (6 bases). Germline assignment: CDR1 LNHNV and CDR2 YYDKDF (reference sequence). The length of the CDR3 is 16 residues. With 2 bases removed from V and 0 bases from J, the gap between germline ends came to 14 bases.

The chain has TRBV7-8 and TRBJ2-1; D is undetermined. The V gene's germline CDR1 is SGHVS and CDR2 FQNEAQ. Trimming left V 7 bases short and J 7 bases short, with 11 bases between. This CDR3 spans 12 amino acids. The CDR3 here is CASNPLSNEQFF. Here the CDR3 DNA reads TGTGCCAGCAACCCCCTATCGAATGAGCAGTTCTTC.

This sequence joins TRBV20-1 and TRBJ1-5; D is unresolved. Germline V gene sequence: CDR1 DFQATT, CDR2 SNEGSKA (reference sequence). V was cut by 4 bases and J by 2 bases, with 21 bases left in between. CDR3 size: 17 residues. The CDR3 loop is CSAIDFRLLGGNQPQHF. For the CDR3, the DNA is TGCAGTGCTATAGATTTCCGACTTCTTGGGGGCAATCAGCCCCAGCATTTT.

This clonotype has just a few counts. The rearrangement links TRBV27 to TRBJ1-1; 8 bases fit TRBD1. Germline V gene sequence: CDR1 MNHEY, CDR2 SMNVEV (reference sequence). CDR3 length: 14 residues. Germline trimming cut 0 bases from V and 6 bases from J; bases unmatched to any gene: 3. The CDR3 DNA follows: TGTGCCAGCAGTTTATCGGGACAGGTGCCTGAAGCTTTCTTT. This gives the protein CASSLSGQVPEAFF.

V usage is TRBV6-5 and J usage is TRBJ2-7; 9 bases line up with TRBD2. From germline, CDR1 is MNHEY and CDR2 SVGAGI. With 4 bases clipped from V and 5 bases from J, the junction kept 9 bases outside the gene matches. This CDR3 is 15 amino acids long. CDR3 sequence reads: CASSSLGGGADEQYF. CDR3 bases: TGTGCCAGCAGTTCCCTTGGCGGGGGGGCTGACGAGCAGTACTTC.

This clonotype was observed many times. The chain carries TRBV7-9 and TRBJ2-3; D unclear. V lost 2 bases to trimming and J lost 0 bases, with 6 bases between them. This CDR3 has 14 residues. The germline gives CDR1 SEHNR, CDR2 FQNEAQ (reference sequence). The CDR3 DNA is TGTGCCAGCAGCTTAATAGGAAGCACAGATACGCAGTATTTT. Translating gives CASSLIGSTDTQYF.

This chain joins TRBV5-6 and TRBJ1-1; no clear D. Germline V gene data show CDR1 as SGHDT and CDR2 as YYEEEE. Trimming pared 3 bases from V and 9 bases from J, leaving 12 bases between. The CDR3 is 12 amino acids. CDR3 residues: CASSSLVGQAFF. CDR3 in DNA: TGTGCCAGCAGCTCCTTAGTTGGACAAGCTTTCTTT.

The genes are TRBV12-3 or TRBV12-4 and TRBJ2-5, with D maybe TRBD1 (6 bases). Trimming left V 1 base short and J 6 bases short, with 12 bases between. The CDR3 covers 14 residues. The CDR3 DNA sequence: TGTGCCAGCAGTTTAGTCGGGACAACGAAGACCCAGTACTTC. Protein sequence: CASSLVGTTKTQYF.

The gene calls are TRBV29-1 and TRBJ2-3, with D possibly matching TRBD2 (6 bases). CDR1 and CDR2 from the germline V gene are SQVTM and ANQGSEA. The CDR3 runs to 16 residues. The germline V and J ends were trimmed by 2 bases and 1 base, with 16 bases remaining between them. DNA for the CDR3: TGCAGCGTTGAAAGGGCAGGAGGGTTCGGCACAGATACGCAGTATTTT. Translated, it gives CSVERAGGFGTDTQYF.

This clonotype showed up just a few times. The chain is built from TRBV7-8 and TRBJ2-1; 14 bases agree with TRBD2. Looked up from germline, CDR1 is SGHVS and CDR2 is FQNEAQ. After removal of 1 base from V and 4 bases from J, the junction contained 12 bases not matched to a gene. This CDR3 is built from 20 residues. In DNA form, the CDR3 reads TGTGCCAGCAGCTTAGTATCTGGGTGGACTAGCGGGGGGCATTACAATGAGCAGTTCTTC. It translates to CASSLVSGWTSGGHYNEQFF.

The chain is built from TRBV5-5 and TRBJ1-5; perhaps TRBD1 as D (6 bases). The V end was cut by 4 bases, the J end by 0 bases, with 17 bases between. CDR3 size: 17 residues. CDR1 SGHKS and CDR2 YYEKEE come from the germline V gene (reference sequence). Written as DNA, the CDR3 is TGTGCCAGCAGCCCCTTTGAGGACAGAGTTAGCAATCAGCCCCAGCATTTT. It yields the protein CASSPFEDRVSNQPQHF.

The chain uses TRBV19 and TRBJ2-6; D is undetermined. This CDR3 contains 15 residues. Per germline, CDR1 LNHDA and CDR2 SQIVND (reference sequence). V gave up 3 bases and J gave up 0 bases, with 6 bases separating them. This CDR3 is CASSISVSGANVLTF. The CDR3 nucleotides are TGTGCCAGTAGTATTTCGGTCTCTGGGGCCAACGTCCTGACTTTC.

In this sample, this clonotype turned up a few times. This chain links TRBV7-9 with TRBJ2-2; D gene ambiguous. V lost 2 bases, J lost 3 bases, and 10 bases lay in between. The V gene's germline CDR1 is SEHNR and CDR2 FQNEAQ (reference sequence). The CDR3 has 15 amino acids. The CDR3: CASSLIWSYTGELFF. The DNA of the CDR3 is TGTGCCAGCAGCTTAATCTGGTCTTACACCGGGGAGCTGTTTTTT.